This TCR beta chain was sequenced during a study of blood T cell repertoires in COVID-19. About the study: Acute and convalescent COVID-19 samples came from the United States, Italy and Spain. The analysed material was cDNA or gDNA that came from T cells, B-cell-depleted T cells, or PBMCs.

Losses at the gene ends were 3 bases for V and 4 bases for J; bases not matched to a gene: 0. This CDR3 spans 14 amino acids. Germline V gene lookup returns CDR1 SGDLS and CDR2 YYNGEE. Study processing details: Quantification of nucleated cells was approximated via reference gene primer amplification. Libraries were prepared by immunoSEQ multiplex PCR; TCRdb keeps only in-frame clonotypes and omits some of them. Clone size and the V and J calls come from that table; the DNA yielded D and trimming. Of 55,000 to 80,000 clones in the sample, over 70% are singletons; the top ten hold approximately 5.3%. The clonotype originates from a man between 50 and 59 years old with active COVID-19. The specimen was peripheral blood. The V call is TRBV9, the J call TRBJ2-3; 12 bases are shared with TRBD2. CDR3 DNA sequence: TGTGCCAGCAGCGCTAGCGGGAGGGCAGATACGCAGTATTTT. It specifies CASSASGRADTQYF. The full variable domain, its missing parts supplied by reference TRBV9 and TRBJ2-3, is DSGVTQTPKHLITATGQRVTLRCSPRSGDLSVYWYQQSLDQGLQFLIQYYNGEERAKGNILERFSAQQFPDLHSELNLSSLELGDSALYFCASSASGRADTQYFGPGTRLTVL.